The rows below give T cell receptor beta chains drawn from one sample of a study of blood T cell repertoires in COVID-19. TCRdb keeps only in-frame clones here, not all; method: immunoSEQ multiplex PCR. This table has hundreds of thousands of clones, 65% to 90% appearing once. Material: peripheral blood. The receptors derive from a human donor in a cohort sampled during active COVID-19. Each CDR3 is given with its conserved first and last residue. D genes are given only for firm matches. The listing skips clone size in some rows; elsewhere it reads once, few, many or a size class.

d_gene	abundance	v_gene	j_gene	CDR3nt	CDR3aa
-	-	TRBV7-9	TRBJ2-1	TGTGCCAGCAGCTTAGCGTGGGGGGAGAGGTACAATGAGCAGTTCTTC	CASSLAWGERYNEQFF
-	-	TRBV2	TRBJ1-2	TGTGCCAGCAGTGAAGAATCTAATTCTCGCTACACCTTC	CASSEESNSRYTF
TRBD2	-	TRBV6-6	TRBJ2-7	TGTGCCAGCAGAACTAGCGGGAACTCCTACGAGCAGTACTTC	CASRTSGNSYEQYF
-	once	TRBV10-2	TRBJ1-3	TGCGCCAGCAGTGGAGGTGGAAACACCATATATTTT	CASSGGGNTIYF
TRBD2	-	TRBV25-1	TRBJ2-1	TGTGCCAGCAGTGACCCCGGGACTAGTCGGGGTGAGCAGTTCTTC	CASSDPGTSRGEQFF
-	few	TRBV6-1	TRBJ1-2	TGTGCCAGCAGTGAAATCGGTAGCTATGGCTACACCTTC	CASSEIGSYGYTF
TRBD2	-	TRBV27	TRBJ2-1	TGTGCCAGCAGTCCCCCGGGACTAGCGGGAGGGAAGCACAATGAGCAGTTCTTC	CASSPPGLAGGKHNEQFF
TRBD2	-	TRBV7-8	TRBJ2-7	TGTGCCAGCAGCGCCCTCTGGCGGGAGAGCTCCTACGAGCAGTACTTC	CASSALWRESSYEQYF
-	-	TRBV28	TRBJ2-1	TGTGCCACCTCGACAGGTGAGCAGTTCTTC	CATSTGEQFF
TRBD1	-	TRBV16	TRBJ1-2	TGTGCCAGCAACGAACCCGGGACAGCCTATGGCTACACCTTC	CASNEPGTAYGYTF
-	few	TRBV5-1	TRBJ1-6	TGCGCCAGCAGCTTGGAAGCAGGGCCTGGCAATAATTCACCCCTCCACTTT	CASSLEAGPGNNSPLHF
TRBD2	-	TRBV5-1	TRBJ2-7	TGCGCCAGCAGCTCCGGGACTATTACCTACGAGCAGTACTTC	CASSSGTITYEQYF
-	-	TRBV4-1	TRBJ1-2	TGCGCCAGCAGCCTCGTCGGGGCTAACTATGGCTACACCTTC	CASSLVGANYGYTF
TRBD1	-	TRBV6-7	TRBJ2-5	TGTGCCAGCAGTCCCTGGAAAGGGGGCACCGAAGAGACCCAGTACTTC	CASSPWKGGTEETQYF
-	-	TRBV5-1	TRBJ2-2	TGCGCCAGCAGCTTGGCCCCAGGACTATCGAGGGCCGGGACCGGGGAGCTGTTTTTT	CASSLAPGLSRAGTGELFF
-	-	TRBV9	TRBJ2-7	TGTGCCAGCAGCGTAGACTTACTTAGCTCCTACGAGCAGTACTTC	CASSVDLLSSYEQYF
TRBD1	-	TRBV3-1/TRBV3-2	TRBJ1-3	TGTGCCAGCAGCCTCACAGGGGTCGATGGAAACACCATATATTTT	CASSLTGVDGNTIYF
-	few	TRBV7-9	TRBJ1-3	TGTGCCAGCAGCCTACAGGGATTCGACACCATATATTTT	CASSLQGFDTIYF
-	-	TRBV11-2	TRBJ2-7	TGTGCCAGCAGCCTCCAGGGCTACGAGCAGTACTTC	CASSLQGYEQYF
TRBD2	-	TRBV5-4	TRBJ2-2	TGTGCCAGCAGCTTAGTGGCTAGCGGGAATGGGGAGCTGTTTTTT	CASSLVASGNGELFF
TRBD1	-	TRBV18	TRBJ1-2	TGTGCCAGCTCACCACGGGCAGGGGGCGACCCTAACTATGGCTACACCTTC	CASSPRAGGDPNYGYTF
-	-	TRBV5-1	TRBJ1-1	TGCGCCAGCACCAAGGCGGCCGCGAACACTGAAGCTTTCTTT	CASTKAAANTEAFF
TRBD1	-	TRBV7-9	TRBJ1-3	TGTGCCAGCAGAGAGACAGGGACTGGAAACACCATATATTTT	CASRETGTGNTIYF
TRBD2	-	TRBV6-5	TRBJ2-2	TGTGCCAGCAGGCGGACTAGCGTCCCCGGGGAGCTGTTTTTT	CASRRTSVPGELFF
TRBD1	-	TRBV20-1	TRBJ1-6	TGCAGTGCTAGTTCCCCGACAGGGTCCTATAATTCACCCCTCCACTTT	CSASSPTGSYNSPLHF
-	-	TRBV28	TRBJ2-7	TGTGCCAGTCATAGCGGCTTCTTCTACGAGCAGTACTTC	CASHSGFFYEQYF
TRBD2	once	TRBV20-1	TRBJ2-1	TGCAGTGCCCGGACTAGTGATGAGCAGTTCTTC	CSARTSDEQFF
-	-	TRBV6-1	TRBJ2-1	TGTGCCAGCAGTGAAGTGACTAGTGGCCACAATGAGCAGTTCTTC	CASSEVTSGHNEQFF
TRBD2	-	TRBV28	TRBJ2-3	TGTGCCAGCAGCCCACGACTAGCGGGAAATGAGGCAGATACGCAGTATTTT	CASSPRLAGNEADTQYF
TRBD2	-	TRBV29-1	TRBJ2-3	TGCAGCGTAACCCGGGGGACTAGCGGAACAGATACGCAGTATTTT	CSVTRGTSGTDTQYF
-	-	TRBV11-1	TRBJ2-7	TGTGCCAGCAGCTGGTCTGAGAACTACGAGCAGTACTTC	CASSWSENYEQYF
TRBD1	-	TRBV25-1	TRBJ1-2	TGTGCCAGCAGTGACCGGGACAGGGGGCAATATGGCTACACCTTC	CASSDRDRGQYGYTF
TRBD1	-	TRBV6-5	TRBJ2-1	TGTGCCAGCAGTTCCGGGACAGGGGACCGTGAGCAGTTCTTC	CASSSGTGDREQFF
TRBD2	many	TRBV7-2	TRBJ2-3	TGTGCCAGCAGCTTAGCCCTCCCAGGGGCGGGAGGAGGAGATACGCAGTATTTT	CASSLALPGAGGGDTQYF
TRBD2	-	TRBV9	TRBJ2-1	TGTGCCAGCAGCGTAGTGAGCGGGAGAGGAAATGAGCAGTTCTTC	CASSVVSGRGNEQFF
TRBD1	-	TRBV4-3	TRBJ2-7	TGCGCCAGCAGCCAAGATTCCCGACAGGGTCTCGAGCAGTACTTC	CASSQDSRQGLEQYF
TRBD1	-	TRBV19	TRBJ2-7	TGTGCCAGTAGTACCCGGGACAGGCCCTACGAGCAGTACTTC	CASSTRDRPYEQYF
-	-	TRBV5-4	TRBJ1-2	TGTGCCAGCAGCTTGGCCCGGACAGAGGCTGAAGGCTACACCTTC	CASSLARTEAEGYTF
-	-	TRBV11-3	TRBJ1-1	TGTGCCAGCAGCTTAACGGGTAACACTGAAGCTTTCTTT	CASSLTGNTEAFF
TRBD2	-	TRBV30	TRBJ2-2	TGTGCCTGGCAAGCGGGAGCCACCGGGGAGCTGTTTTTT	CAWQAGATGELFF
-	-	TRBV18	TRBJ2-1	TGTGCCAGCTCACCGACAGGATGGGGAAATGAGCAGTTCTTC	CASSPTGWGNEQFF
TRBD2	-	TRBV7-3	TRBJ2-1	TGTGCCAGCAGCCTAGCCGGGACTAGTGTCAATGAGCAGTTCTTC	CASSLAGTSVNEQFF
TRBD1	-	TRBV9	TRBJ2-1	TGTGCCAGCAATAGGGGACAGGGTTACAATGAGCAGTTCTTC	CASNRGQGYNEQFF
TRBD2	-	TRBV5-1	TRBJ2-1	TGCGCCAGCAGCAACTATAGCGGGAACTGGGAGCAGTTCTTC	CASSNYSGNWEQFF
TRBD1	-	TRBV6-5	TRBJ1-6	TGTGCCAGCAGACCGGGACAGGCCGAGGGTTCACCCCTCCACTTT	CASRPGQAEGSPLHF
TRBD2	once	TRBV18	TRBJ2-3	TGTGCCAGCTCGTCAACAAGGACTAGCGGATACACAGATACGCAGTATTTT	CASSSTRTSGYTDTQYF
TRBD1	-	TRBV7-2	TRBJ1-2	TGTGCCAGCAGCAAATTCCCCCCGGACAGGGAAGTTCTTGATGGCTACACCTTC	CASSKFPPDREVLDGYTF
TRBD1	-	TRBV7-2	TRBJ1-1	TGTGCCAGCAGCTTCCAGGGGGGCCCCTACACTGAAGCTTTCTTT	CASSFQGGPYTEAFF
TRBD2	-	TRBV5-4	TRBJ2-7	TGTGCCAGCAGCCCTAGCGGGAGGAGTCCCTACGAGCAGTACTTC	CASSPSGRSPYEQYF
-	few	TRBV5-1	TRBJ1-1	TGCGCCAGCAGCAGCACAGGCGCCGTCGAAGCTTTCTTT	CASSSTGAVEAFF
-	-	TRBV6-5	TRBJ2-5	TGTGCCAGCAGTTACGGGCCCCAAGAGACCCAGTACTTC	CASSYGPQETQYF
TRBD2	-	TRBV5-6	TRBJ2-2	TGTGCCAGCAGAAATAGCGGGTCCACCGGGGAGCTGTTTTTT	CASRNSGSTGELFF
TRBD2	-	TRBV27	TRBJ2-1	TGTGCCAGCAATAGCGGGAGGGCCCGGGTATCCTACAATGAGCAGTTCTTC	CASNSGRARVSYNEQFF